The following is a T cell receptor (beta chain) sequence with its context. The antigen is not known. The data were produced by immunoSEQ multiplex PCR, yet TCRdb's version contains in-frame clones alone and is incomplete. The sample records 150,000 to 200,000 clones, approximately 91% being singletons. Germline trimming cut 6 bases from V and 2 bases from J; bases unmatched to any gene: 8. The germline V gene has CDR1 LNHDA and CDR2 SQIVND (reference sequence). The CDR3 is 15 residues long. This entry comes from a study of T cell responses to AZD1222 COVID-19 vaccine. Findings and caveats of the study: Mostly white British, mostly female donors; authors suggested clonal diversity may be underestimated. Spike-specific TCR breadth and depth were elevated following two AZD1222 doses.

The chain links TRBV19 to TRBJ2-5, with 8 bases that match TRBD1. Sample: peripheral blood, taken on day 0 of AZD1222 vaccination. The sequence was obtained from an adult in good health. DNA of the CDR3: TGTGCCAGTAGAGCGAACGGACAGGGTCAAGAGACCCAGTACTTC. Translated, it gives CASRANGQGQETQYF.